Detailed here is one TCR beta chain. This entry comes from a study of blood T cell repertoires in COVID-19. Turning to the study itself: PBMCs, B-cell-depleted T cells, or T cells were the source of the cDNA or gDNA that made up the material.

Profiling relied on immunoSEQ multiplex PCR, and the TCRdb table lists in-frame clones only, not all of them. The sample yields a few hundred thousand clones, approximately 90% seen once. This CDR3 comprises 15 residues. Trimming removed 1 base from V and 3 bases from J; junction bases left unmatched: 5. Germline V gene data show CDR1 as LGHDT and CDR2 as YNNKEL (reference sequence). In Cohort 3, a recovered donor had either two negative PCRs, clearance, or symptom resolution. The V gene is TRBV3-1 (or the pseudogene TRBV3-2), the J gene TRBJ2-7; 8 bases fit TRBD2. The sequenced sample was PBMCs or T cells enriched from blood (not recorded which). This receptor was obtained from a woman aged 30 to 39 who had recovered from COVID-19. The DNA of the CDR3 is TGTGCCAGCAGCCAAGCGGGTCTAGCGGGCTACGAGCAGTACTTC. Amino acid sequence: CASSQAGLAGYEQYF.